Shown below are 32 T cell receptor beta chains from a single sample sequenced in a study of metastatic and nonmetastatic thyroid tumors. TCRdb re-called clones via MiXCR from the PCR reads. The sample comprises about 69,000 clones, about 14% of which are singletons, and about 6% rests with the top ten. Among the patients, none had received any treatment before thyroid surgery. The sample was blood. These receptors originate from a male donor with papillary thyroid cancer or a benign thyroid nodule (not recorded which). Some clones in this sample may be carry-over from other donors' samples.

This clone has a count of ten or more. The chain uses TRBV7-2 and TRBJ2-1; tentative D call: TRBD1 (6 bases). The CDR3 has 14 amino acids. Deletions cut 5 bases from V and 7 bases from J, with 15 bases between. CDR1 and CDR2 from the germline V gene are SGHTA and FQGNSA. As DNA, the CDR3 is TGTGCCAGCAGCGTACGACAGGTGAAAAATGAGCAGTTCTTC. This encodes CASSVRQVKNEQFF.

Many counts were recorded for this clone. The genes are TRBV12-3 or TRBV12-4 and TRBJ1-2; D remains ambiguous. The CDR3 covers 13 residues. Trimming shortened V by 1 base and J by 6 bases, and 9 bases separated the two germline ends. The CDR3 sequence is CASSLDGIDGYTF. The CDR3 nucleotides are TGTGCCAGCAGTTTAGATGGGATCGATGGCTACACCTTC.

The table lists this clone with many counts. In DNA form, the CDR3 reads TGTGCCACCAGTGATGGGGCCTCCTACGAGCAGTACTTC. It yields the protein CATSDGASYEQYF. V and J are TRBV24-1 and TRBJ2-7; TRBD1 is a possible D gene (5 bases). The CDR3 consists of 13 residues. V dropped 3 bases and J dropped 0 bases, with 5 bases sitting between them. Germline lookup yields CDR1 KGHDR and CDR2 SFDVKD.

This chain connects TRBV18 to TRBJ2-3; D is ambiguous. The CDR3 is 13 residues long. Germline CDR1 KGHSH, CDR2 LQKENI. V shed 2 bases and J shed 1 base, with 4 bases lying between them. Written as DNA, the CDR3 is TGTGCCAGCTCACCAGTAGGCACAGATACGCAGTATTTT. It specifies CASSPVGTDTQYF. Full variable domain (remainder filled in from reference TRBV18 and TRBJ2-3): NAGVMQNPRHLVRRRGQEARLRCSPMKGHSHVYWYRQLPEEGLKFMVYLQKENIIDESGMPKERFSAEFPKEGPSILRIQQVVRGDSAAYFCASSPVGTDTQYFGPGTRLTVL.

The table lists this clone with many counts. The CDR3 loop is CAIRNSGRPGSSTEAFF. CDR3 bases: TGTGCCATCAGAAACTCCGGCCGGCCGGGATCAAGCACTGAAGCTTTCTTT. The V call is TRBV10-3, the J call TRBJ1-1, with D unclear. The CDR3 is 17 amino acids. The V end was cut by 6 bases, the J end by 4 bases, with 24 bases between. Germline V gives CDR1 ENHRY, CDR2 SYGVKD.

Ten or more counts support this clone. The chain has TRBV6-4 and TRBJ2-1, with D unclear. This CDR3 comprises 14 residues. With 0 bases removed from V and 10 bases from J, the gap between germline ends came to 13 bases. CDR1 is MRHNA, CDR2 SNTAGT, per germline. The CDR3 reads CASSDSNRFEEQFF. The DNA of the CDR3 is TGTGCCAGCAGTGACTCGAATAGGTTCGAGGAGCAGTTCTTC.

The genes are TRBV27 and TRBJ1-1; no firm D call. Trimming pared 7 bases from V and 11 bases from J, leaving 23 bases between. Germline V gives CDR1 MNHEY, CDR2 SMNVEV (reference sequence). The CDR3 is 14 amino acids. CDR3 sequence (DNA): TGTGCCAGCACCTCCACCGGTACGCGGATTGGGGCTTTCTTT. It encodes CASTSTGTRIGAFF.

This clone was seen ten or more times. The chain is built from TRBV5-1 and TRBJ2-3; 14 bases agree with TRBD2. Germline trimming cut 0 bases from V and 4 bases from J; bases unmatched to any gene: 10. The CDR3 is made up of 19 amino acids. CDR1 is SGHRS, CDR2 YFSETQ, per germline. In DNA form, the CDR3 reads TGCGCCAGCAGCTTGGGACTAGCGGGAGGGAGATCTGTTTCAGATACGCAGTATTTT. Residues: CASSLGLAGGRSVSDTQYF.

In its sample, this clone was seen many times. The chain recombines TRBV6-4 with TRBJ1-5; perhaps TRBD1 as D (5 bases). Germline V gene data show CDR1 as MRHNA and CDR2 as SNTAGT. This CDR3 comprises 13 residues. V was pared by 8 bases and J by 3 bases, with 11 bases between. CDR3 bases: TGTGCCAGCTCGCAGGGTCCCAATCAGCCCCAGCATTTT. Amino acid sequence: CASSQGPNQPQHF.

Many counts were recorded for this clone. The rearrangement joins TRBV27 to TRBJ1-1; no firm D call. CDR1 and CDR2 from the germline V gene are MNHEY and SMNVEV (reference sequence). The CDR3 is 14 amino acids. Trimming shortened V by 5 bases and J by 1 base, and 11 bases separated the two germline ends. The DNA for the CDR3 is TGTGCCAGCAGTCTTGCTGGCGGGAACACTGAAGCTTTCTTT. It yields the protein CASSLAGGNTEAFF.

The sample holds many counts of this clone. V gene TRBV3-1 combines with J gene TRBJ1-2, with D perhaps TRBD1 (5 bases). CDR1 and CDR2 from the germline V gene are LGHDT and YNNKEL (reference sequence). V lost 1 base and J 4 bases, leaving 10 bases between the germline ends. The CDR3 extends over 14 amino acids. The CDR3 protein is CASSQGGAGYGYTF. CDR3 bases: TGTGCCAGCAGCCAAGGGGGCGCGGGCTATGGCTACACCTTC.

This clone was seen many times. J is TRBJ2-1 and V is TRBV2; 7 bases match TRBD2. The V gene's germline CDR1 is SNHLY and CDR2 FYNNEI. There are 13 residues in the CDR3. V was clipped by 6 bases and J by 8 bases; unmatched bases: 7. CDR3: CASSQGTSDEQFF. The CDR3 coding sequence is TGTGCCAGCAGCCAAGGCACTAGCGATGAGCAGTTCTTC. Full variable domain (rest looked up from reference TRBV2 and TRBJ2-1): EPEVTQTPSHQVTQMGQEVILRCVPISNHLYFYWYRQILGQKVEFLVSFYNNEISEKSEIFDDQFSVERPDGSNFTLKIRSTKLEDSAMYFCASSQGTSDEQFFGPGTRLTVL.

The rearrangement joins TRBV18 to TRBJ1-1, with D hard to call. Germline V lookup: CDR1 KGHSH, CDR2 LQKENI. Trimming took 2 bases from V and 0 from J, leaving 7 bases between them. CDR3 length: 14 residues. The CDR3, as DNA: TGTGCCAGCTCACCAGTTGCTGTGAACACTGAAGCTTTCTTT. Translating it yields CASSPVAVNTEAFF.

This clone was seen many times. The chain carries TRBV30 and TRBJ2-4; tentatively, D is TRBD2 (6 bases). The V end was cut by 0 bases, the J end by 6 bases, with 9 bases between. Germline CDR1 and CDR2: GTSNPN and SVGIG (reference sequence). The CDR3 contains 13 residues. The CDR3 region is CAWSVEGGNIQYF. The CDR3 DNA reads TGTGCCTGGAGTGTTGAGGGAGGAAACATTCAGTACTTC.

This clone occurred many times. The chain is built from TRBV5-8 and TRBJ1-5; TRBD1 is a possible D gene (5 bases). The CDR3 has 16 residues. Deletions cut 4 bases from V and 1 base from J, with 15 bases between. Germline CDR1 and CDR2: SGHTS and YDEGEE. The chain's CDR3 is CASSRDGGKSNQPQHF. The CDR3 bases are TGTGCCAGCAGCCGTGACGGGGGTAAGAGCAATCAGCCCCAGCATTTT.

This clone was detected ten times or more. The chain employs TRBV7-3 and TRBJ1-6, with 7 bases lining up with TRBD1. The germline V gene has CDR1 SGHTA and CDR2 FQGTGA. V trimming: 4 bases; J trimming: 8 bases; junction bases outside the gene matches: 8. This CDR3 spans 15 amino acids. CDR3 nucleotide sequence: TGTGCCAGCAGCTCCTCCGGGACAGAATATTCACCCCTCCACTTT. Protein sequence: CASSSSGTEYSPLHF.

Turning to this clone: This may come from a read error, since a much larger clone is one base off. The chain uses TRBV3-1 and TRBJ1-1, with D perhaps TRBD1 (5 bases). The V gene's germline CDR1 is LGHDT and CDR2 YNNKEL (reference sequence). The CDR3 sequence is 16 residues long. The CDR3 spells CASIQEYGGLNTEAFF. DNA of the CDR3: TGTGCCAGCATCCAAGAATACGGGGGATTGAACACTGAAGCTTTCTTT.

The rearrangement links TRBV27 to TRBJ1-6, with unresolved D. The CDR3 contains 16 residues. V was shortened by 7 bases and J by 5 bases, with 18 bases between the two germline ends. In germline, CDR1 is MNHEY, CDR2 SMNVEV (reference sequence). Written as DNA, the CDR3 is TGTGCCAGCATACGAAAGGCGACCGACCATAATTCACCCCTCCACTTT. It yields the protein CASIRKATDHNSPLHF.

This clone was seen ten or more times. The V gene is TRBV20-1, the J gene TRBJ1-3, with D tentatively TRBD1 (6 bases). Germline CDR1 reads DFQATT; CDR2 reads SNEGSKA (reference sequence). This CDR3 is built from 16 residues. V was clipped by 0 bases and J by 0 bases, with 12 bases between them. In nucleotides, the CDR3 is TGCAGTGCTAGAGATCAAGGGGGAACCTCTGGAAACACCATATATTTT. Its translation: CSARDQGGTSGNTIYF.

This clone was observed at least ten times. The rearrangement links TRBV5-1 to TRBJ1-1, with 8 bases fitting TRBD1. Germline CDR1 SGHRS, CDR2 YFSETQ. The length of the CDR3 is 16 residues. With 4 bases clipped from V and 3 bases from J, the junction kept 11 bases outside the gene matches. For the CDR3, the DNA is TGCGCCAGCAGCCTGACCCAGGGGGCAGGGGACACTGAAGCTTTCTTT. Translation gives CASSLTQGAGDTEAFF. Based on the CDR3 plus reference TRBV5-1 and TRBJ1-1, the full variable domain is KAGVTQTPRYLIKTRGQQVTLSCSPISGHRSVSWYQQTPGQGLQFLFEYFSETQRNKGNFPGRFSGRQFSNSRSEMNVSTLELGDSALYLCASSLTQGAGDTEAFFGQGTRLTVV.

This clone was counted between two and nine times. V gene TRBV7-3 combines with J gene TRBJ2-7, with 9 nucleotides matching TRBD2. The length of the CDR3 is 17 residues. Germline V lookup: CDR1 SGHTA, CDR2 FQGTGA. DNA for the CDR3: TGTGCCAGCAGCTTCAGCGGGAGGCTTCTAATCTCCTACGACCAGTACGTC. Translated: CASSFSGRLLISYDQYV.

This clone was recorded at least ten times. The chain recombines TRBV6-2 or TRBV6-3 with TRBJ2-5, with 8 bases lining up with TRBD2. Per germline, CDR1 MNHEY and CDR2 SVGEGT. With 7 bases clipped from V and 2 bases from J, the junction kept 12 bases outside the gene matches. The CDR3 sequence is 16 residues long. The CDR3 reads CASKRGISGIQETQYF. The CDR3 DNA follows: TGTGCCAGCAAACGGGGGATTAGCGGGATTCAAGAGACCCAGTACTTC.

This chain connects TRBV18 to TRBJ2-7; D unresolved. Trimming shortened V by 1 base and J by 0 bases, and 7 bases separated the two germline ends. The germline V gene has CDR1 KGHSH and CDR2 LQKENI. The CDR3 is 14 residues long. CDR3 coding DNA: TGTGCCAGCTCACCACGAAGTCCCTCCTACGAGCAGTACTTC. It codes for CASSPRSPSYEQYF.

This clone was picked up a small number of times. The V gene is TRBV10-1, the J gene TRBJ2-1, with 9 positions matching TRBD1. Germline CDR1 reads WNHNN; CDR2 reads SYGVQD (reference sequence). The CDR3 runs 14 residues. J was trimmed by 4 bases and V by 6 bases; bases with no gene match: 4. The chain's CDR3 is CASSAGTGYNEQFF. As DNA, the CDR3 is TGCGCCAGCAGCGCCGGGACAGGGTACAATGAGCAGTTCTTC.

This clone showed up many times. CDR3 protein: CSAKGEGQRETQYF. CDR3 nucleotide sequence: TGCAGTGCTAAGGGGGAGGGCCAGAGAGAGACCCAGTACTTC. The V gene is TRBV20-1, the J gene TRBJ2-5; tentative D call: TRBD2 (7 bases). The V end lost 4 bases, the J end lost 4 bases, and 16 bases lay between the germline ends. The CDR3 contains 14 residues. The germline gives CDR1 DFQATT, CDR2 SNEGSKA (reference sequence).

The sample holds many counts of this clone. This rearrangement joins TRBV6-1 to TRBJ1-2; TRBD1 agrees at 8 bases. This CDR3 contains 15 residues. The V and J ends lost 0 bases and 6 bases, in that order; junction bases with no gene match: 6. Germline assignment: CDR1 MNHNS and CDR2 SASEGT. This chain's CDR3 is CASSEARTGIDGYTF. CDR3 DNA sequence: TGTGCCAGCAGTGAAGCGAGGACAGGGATTGATGGCTACACCTTC.

In its sample, this clone was seen many times. This chain uses TRBV11-2 with TRBJ1-6; perhaps TRBD1 as D (5 bases). V was trimmed by 4 bases and J by 3 bases, leaving 16 bases between them. This CDR3 region has 17 residues. CDR1 SGHAT and CDR2 FQNNGV come from the germline V gene. The CDR3 DNA is TGTGCCAGCAGCTCTAGTTGGCAGGGAAGCTATAATTCACCCCTCCACTTT. Protein: CASSSSWQGSYNSPLHF.

At least ten counts were recorded for this clone. The genes are TRBV20-1 and TRBJ2-2; no clear D. V lost 0 bases to trimming and J lost 6 bases, with 11 bases between them. Germline CDR1 reads DFQATT; CDR2 reads SNEGSKA (reference sequence). The CDR3 loop spans 14 amino acids. DNA for the CDR3: TGCAGTGCTAGAGATGCCCGAGTGGCCGGGGAGCTGTTTTTT. Its protein product is CSARDARVAGELFF.

Points on this clone: A much bigger clone sits one base away, suggesting this may be a read error. The chain joins TRBV4-1 to TRBJ2-2, with TRBD1 matching over 8 bases. This CDR3 region has 17 residues. The V gene's germline CDR1 is MGHRA and CDR2 YSYEKL. Here the CDR3 DNA reads TGCGCCAGCAGCCCTATTCGGACAGGGAGAAACACCGGGGGGCTGTTTTTT. Translated, it gives CASSPIRTGRNTGGLFF.

This clone was seen repeatedly, ten times or more. J is TRBJ2-7 and V is TRBV28; 10 bases fit TRBD1. Germline loops: CDR1 MDHEN, CDR2 SYDVKM. The V and J ends lost 4 bases and 2 bases, in that order; junction bases with no gene match: 8. This CDR3 spans 16 amino acids. The CDR3 loop reads CASSSGGTGATYEQYV. Here the CDR3 DNA reads TGTGCCAGCAGTTCGGGGGGGACAGGGGCTACCTACGAGCAGTACGTC.

This clone has a count of ten or more. The V and J genes are TRBV27 and TRBJ2-7, with 8 bases matching TRBD2. V was clipped by 0 bases and J by 0 bases; unmatched bases: 10. The germline gives CDR1 MNHEY, CDR2 SMNVEV (reference sequence). The CDR3 spans 18 residues. This CDR3 is CASSLSMPSGLSSYEQYF. For the CDR3, the DNA is TGTGCCAGCAGTTTATCGATGCCTAGCGGGCTGAGCTCCTACGAGCAGTACTTC.

This clone was counted many times. This chain uses TRBV2 with TRBJ2-1; possibly TRBD2 for D (5 bases). Germline assignment: CDR1 SNHLY and CDR2 FYNNEI. Deletions cut 6 bases from V and 5 bases from J, with 20 bases between. This CDR3 is 16 amino acids long. The DNA of the CDR3 is TGTGCCAGCAGAGCACCAGTAAACTCCGGGAACAATGAGCAGTTCTTC. Protein: CASRAPVNSGNNEQFF.